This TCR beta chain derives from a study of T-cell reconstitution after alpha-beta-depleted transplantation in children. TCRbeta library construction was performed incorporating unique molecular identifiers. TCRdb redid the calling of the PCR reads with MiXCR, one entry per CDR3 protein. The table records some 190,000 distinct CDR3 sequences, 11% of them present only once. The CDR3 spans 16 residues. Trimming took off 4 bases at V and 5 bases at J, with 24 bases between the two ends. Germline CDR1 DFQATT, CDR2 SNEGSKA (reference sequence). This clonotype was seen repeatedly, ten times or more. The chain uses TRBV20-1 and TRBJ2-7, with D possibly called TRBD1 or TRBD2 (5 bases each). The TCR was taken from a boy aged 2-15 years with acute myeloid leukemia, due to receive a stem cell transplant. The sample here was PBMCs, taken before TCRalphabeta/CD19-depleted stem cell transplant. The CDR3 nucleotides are TGCAGTGCTACCCCCTCTACGGGGCATCTCACCAACGAGCAGTACTTC. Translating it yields CSATPSTGHLTNEQYF.